The rows below give T cell receptor beta chains drawn from one sample of a study of hypomethylating agent response in myelodysplastic syndrome. The method was immunoSEQ multiplex PCR; TCRdb's version includes in-frame clones alone and lacks a portion of them. Of 900 to 1,100 clones in the sample, about three quarters are singletons; the top ten hold 15% to 20%. Here the sequenced sample was bone marrow, taken before or after starting hypomethylating agent treatment for myelodysplastic syndrome (not recorded which). All receptors come from a human donor with myelodysplastic syndrome. CDR3s include the opening cysteine and the closing phenylalanine or tryptophan. The D gene is left open where the match is weak. Clone size is given for some rows only: seen once, a few or many times, or a class if the clone is expanded.

J: TRBJ1-6
D: .
size: .
V: TRBV30
DNA: TGTGCCTGGACCCAGAATAATTCACCCCTCCACTTT
CDR3: CAWTQNNSPLHF

J: TRBJ1-5
D: .
size: .
V: TRBV5-5
DNA: TGTGCCAGCAGCTTTAGTGGCGTGGTGGGCAATCAGCCCCAGCATTTT
CDR3: CASSFSGVVGNQPQHF

J: TRBJ2-1
D: TRBD1
size: .
V: TRBV6-5
DNA: TGTGCCAGCAGTTCTTTGGGACAGACATACAATGAGCAGTTCTTC
CDR3: CASSSLGQTYNEQFF

J: TRBJ2-1
D: TRBD1
size: .
V: TRBV11-2
DNA: TGTGCCAGCAGCCCTGGGACAGGGTGGGTCAATGAGCAGTTCTTC
CDR3: CASSPGTGWVNEQFF

J: TRBJ2-1
D: TRBD2
size: once
V: TRBV5-6
DNA: TGTGCCAGCAGCTTGCCGGGACTAGCATTCGGAGAGCAGTTCTTC
CDR3: CASSLPGLAFGEQFF

J: TRBJ2-3
D: TRBD2
size: .
V: TRBV7-3
DNA: TGTGCCAGCAGCCGGAGCGGGATCGATTCGGATACGCAGTATTTT
CDR3: CASSRSGIDSDTQYF

J: TRBJ2-7
D: .
size: once
V: TRBV28
DNA: TGTGCCAGCAGTTTAGGCGTTCACTACGAGCAGTACTTC
CDR3: CASSLGVHYEQYF

J: TRBJ1-3
D: .
size: .
V: TRBV4-3
DNA: TGCGCCAGCAGCCAAGATACAAGTACTGGAAACACCATATATTTT
CDR3: CASSQDTSTGNTIYF

J: TRBJ2-5
D: .
size: .
V: TRBV5-1
DNA: TGCGCCAGCAGGGTTCTCACTAGCTCGGAGACCCAGTACTTC
CDR3: CASRVLTSSETQYF

J: TRBJ1-5
D: .
size: few
V: TRBV6-4
DNA: TGTGCCACCAGCTCTGAGAGGCCGTTCAATCAGCCCCAGCATTTT
CDR3: CATSSERPFNQPQHF

J: TRBJ2-7
D: TRBD1
size: few
V: TRBV6-6
DNA: TGTGCCAGCAGTTACGCCGGACAGGCCCCTTACGAGCAGTACTTC
CDR3: CASSYAGQAPYEQYF

J: TRBJ1-1
D: TRBD1
size: .
V: TRBV5-1
DNA: TGCGCCAGCAGCTTCAGCCAGGGGGCAAGAGACACTGAAGCTTTCTTT
CDR3: CASSFSQGARDTEAFF

J: TRBJ2-5
D: .
size: .
V: TRBV6-5
DNA: TGTGCCAGCAGTTACTCGAGGGGGACGGGAGAGACCCAGTACTTC
CDR3: CASSYSRGTGETQYF

J: TRBJ2-1
D: .
size: .
V: TRBV19
DNA: TGTGCCAGTAGTATGAGTAGGGATATCAATGAGCAGTTCTTC
CDR3: CASSMSRDINEQFF

J: TRBJ1-5
D: .
size: .
V: TRBV21-1
DNA: TGTGCCAGCAGCCGGGACGAGGGGGTGTTGAAGCTCCAGCATTTT
CDR3: CASSRDEGVLKLQHF

J: TRBJ2-5
D: .
size: once
V: TRBV28
DNA: TGTGCCAGCAGTTTAAGGGGGGGAGAGACCCAGTACTTC
CDR3: CASSLRGGETQYF

J: TRBJ1-5
D: .
size: .
V: TRBV7-2
DNA: TGTGCCAGCAGCCGGGACGCAAAAGGCAAAGCCCAGCATTTT
CDR3: CASSRDAKGKAQHF

J: TRBJ1-5
D: TRBD1
size: .
V: TRBV6-1
DNA: TGTGCCAGCAGTACAGGGGGGCCCCAGCATTTT
CDR3: CASSTGGPQHF

J: TRBJ1-2
D: .
size: .
V: TRBV29-1
DNA: TGCAGCGTTGGGTTTGTAAACAGGGACGGCTACACCTTC
CDR3: CSVGFVNRDGYTF

J: TRBJ1-3
D: TRBD1
size: .
V: TRBV30
DNA: TGTGCCTGGAGTGCTACAGGGGCTCGTGGAAACACCATATATTTT
CDR3: CAWSATGARGNTIYF

J: TRBJ1-5
D: .
size: .
V: TRBV7-9
DNA: TGTGCCAGCAGCTTAGCGGCACACCCCGATACCCCCAATCAGCCCCAGCATTTT
CDR3: CASSLAAHPDTPNQPQHF

J: TRBJ2-5
D: TRBD1
size: .
V: TRBV15
DNA: TGTGCCACCAGCAGTCATACAGGGGGCGGTGAGACCCAGTACTTC
CDR3: CATSSHTGGGETQYF

J: TRBJ1-5
D: TRBD1
size: .
V: TRBV6-1
DNA: TGTGCCAGCAGTGAGGGGACAGTCCATCAGCCCCAGCATTTT
CDR3: CASSEGTVHQPQHF

J: TRBJ1-2
D: TRBD1
size: .
V: TRBV14
DNA: TGTGCCAGCAGCCAACACCCCGGGACAGTCTGGGGCTACACCTTC
CDR3: CASSQHPGTVWGYTF

J: TRBJ1-6
D: .
size: .
V: TRBV30
DNA: TGTGCCTTTCAGCGTATCGGGCCTTCACCCCTCCACTTT
CDR3: CAFQRIGPSPLHF

J: TRBJ2-5
D: TRBD1
size: .
V: TRBV7-9
DNA: TGTGCCAGCAGCTCGGACAGGGAGCAAGAGACCCAGTACTTC
CDR3: CASSSDREQETQYF

J: TRBJ1-1
D: .
size: .
V: TRBV28
DNA: TGTGCCAGCAGTCTCGGGTCCCCGGGCACTGAAGCTTTCTTT
CDR3: CASSLGSPGTEAFF

J: TRBJ2-7
D: TRBD2
size: few
V: TRBV6-1
DNA: TGTGCCAGCAGTGAATCCCTGGGACTAGTCATCCTATCCTACGAGCAGTACTTC
CDR3: CASSESLGLVILSYEQYF